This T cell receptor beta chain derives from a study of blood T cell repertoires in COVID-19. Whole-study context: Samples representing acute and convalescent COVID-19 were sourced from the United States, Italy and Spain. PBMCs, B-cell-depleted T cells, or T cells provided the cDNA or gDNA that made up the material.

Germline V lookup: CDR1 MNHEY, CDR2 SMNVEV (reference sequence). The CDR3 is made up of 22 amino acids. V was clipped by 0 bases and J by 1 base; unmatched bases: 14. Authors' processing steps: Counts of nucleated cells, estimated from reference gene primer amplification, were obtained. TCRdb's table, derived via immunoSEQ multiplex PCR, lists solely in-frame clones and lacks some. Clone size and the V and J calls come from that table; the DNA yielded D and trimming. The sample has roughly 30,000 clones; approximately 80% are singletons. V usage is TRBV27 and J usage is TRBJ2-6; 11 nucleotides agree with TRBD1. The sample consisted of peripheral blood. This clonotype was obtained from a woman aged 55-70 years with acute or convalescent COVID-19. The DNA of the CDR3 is TGTGCCAGCAGTTTATCGGGGTTTTTCGGACAGGGGGCTTTTTCTGGGGCCAACGTCCTGACTTTC. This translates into CASSLSGFFGQGAFSGANVLTF.